Following are 32 T cell receptor beta chains from one sample sequenced in a study of blood T cell repertoires in COVID-19. Some clones are missing from TCRdb's copy, which holds only in-frame ones; the method was immunoSEQ multiplex PCR. The sample comprises some 300,000 clones, around 87% of which are singletons, and around 0.96% rests with the top ten. The material sequenced was peripheral blood. All receptors come from a middle-aged woman with COVID-19, enrolled during active disease.

This clone turned up a few times. The V call is TRBV5-1, the J call TRBJ2-7; no clear D. This CDR3 has 13 amino acids. Trimming stripped 4 bases from V and 0 bases from J, with 8 bases between. Germline-derived CDR1 and CDR2 are SGHRS and YFSETQ. The CDR3 DNA sequence: TGCGCCAGCAGCGCCCAGAACTCCTACGAGCAGTACTTC. Translating gives CASSAQNSYEQYF. The variable domain in full, with the rest retrieved from reference TRBV5-1 and TRBJ2-7, is KAGVTQTPRYLIKTRGQQVTLSCSPISGHRSVSWYQQTPGQGLQFLFEYFSETQRNKGNFPGRFSGRQFSNSRSEMNVSTLELGDSALYLCASSAQNSYEQYFGPGTRLTVT.

The V call is TRBV7-2, the J call TRBJ2-4, with 8 bases aligning to TRBD2. CDR3 length: 17 amino acids. Germline V gene data show CDR1 as SGHTA and CDR2 as FQGNSA. V lost 3 bases to trimming and J lost 0 bases; unmatched junction nucleotides: 7. The CDR3 DNA is TGTGCCAGCAGCTTGGGCGGGAGGAAGGAAGCCAAAAACATTCAGTACTTC. Amino acid sequence: CASSLGGRKEAKNIQYF. The full variable domain, rest sourced from reference TRBV7-2 and TRBJ2-4, is GAGVSQSPSNKVTEKGKDVELRCDPISGHTALYWYRQSLGQGLEFLIYFQGNSAPDKSGLPSDRFSAERTGGSVSTLTIQRTQQEDSAVYLCASSLGGRKEAKNIQYFGAGTRLSVL.

The chain links TRBV5-4 to TRBJ1-1, with a weak D call TRBD1 (6 bases). The CDR3 sequence is 15 residues long. Trimming shortened V by 4 bases and J by 1 base, and 14 bases separated the two germline ends. The V gene's germline CDR1 is SGHNT and CDR2 YYREEE (reference sequence). DNA for the CDR3: TGTGCCAGCAGCAATATGGGGGCCCAGAACACTGAAGCTTTCTTT. It encodes CASSNMGAQNTEAFF. The full variable domain, its missing parts supplied by reference TRBV5-4 and TRBJ1-1, is ETGVTQSPTHLIKTRGQQVTLRCSSQSGHNTVSWYQQALGQGPQFIFQYYREEENGRGNFPPRFSGLQFPNYSSELNVNALELDDSALYLCASSNMGAQNTEAFFGQGTRLTVV.

V is TRBV10-3 and J is TRBJ2-7, with D perhaps matching TRBD1 (5 bases). Per the germline V gene, CDR1 is ENHRY and CDR2 is SYGVKD. This CDR3 is 16 amino acids long. V lost 0 bases and J lost 3, with 15 bases in between. The CDR3 reads CAISESWGRVNYEQYF. The CDR3 DNA sequence: TGTGCCATCAGTGAGTCTTGGGGCAGGGTAAACTACGAGCAGTACTTC.

This clone was seen once. V and J are TRBV29-1 and TRBJ1-1; the D is unclear. Germline V gives CDR1 SQVTM, CDR2 ANQGSEA. Trimming took 7 bases from V and 1 from J, leaving 10 bases between them. This CDR3 comprises 12 residues. The CDR3: CSATWPNTEAFF. The DNA for the CDR3 is TGCAGCGCCACGTGGCCGAACACTGAAGCTTTCTTT.

Remarks on this clone: Other DNA variants within this sample encode the same CDR3. The chain uses TRBV28 and TRBJ2-5; D gene uncertain. The V end was cut by 3 bases, the J end by 5 bases, with 4 bases between. The CDR3 spans 11 residues. Germline V lookup: CDR1 MDHEN, CDR2 SYDVKM. CDR3 protein: CASSFRETQYF. The DNA for the CDR3 is TGTGCCAGCAGTTTCAGGGAGACCCAGTACTTC.

This clone came up a few times. V gene TRBV6-5 combines with J gene TRBJ1-2; D is ambiguous. This CDR3 contains 13 residues. V shed 2 bases and J shed 8 bases, with 12 bases lying between them. Germline loops: CDR1 MNHEY, CDR2 SVGAGI. The CDR3 reads CASSYGQSGGYTF. CDR3 nucleotide sequence: TGTGCCAGCAGTTACGGGCAGTCTGGCGGCTACACCTTC.

A single count supports this clone. The V gene is TRBV6-1, the J gene TRBJ1-1; D might be TRBD1 (6 bases). The CDR3 spans 14 residues. The germline CDR1 and CDR2 sequences are MNHNS and SASEGT. The V gene lost 2 bases and the J gene lost 4 bases, with 11 bases spanning the gap. The DNA of the CDR3 is TGTGCCAGCAGTGAATTTGGGGGCTCCACTGAAGCTTTCTTT. This gives the protein CASSEFGGSTEAFF.

In DNA, the CDR3 is TGTGCCAGCAGCTCGAAGGACAGGATGAACACTGAAGCTTTCTTT. It encodes CASSSKDRMNTEAFF. This sequence joins TRBV5-4 and TRBJ1-1; 7 bases fit TRBD1. V was pared by 3 bases and J by 0 bases, with 5 bases of the junction left unmatched. This CDR3 region has 15 residues. Per the germline V gene, CDR1 is SGHNT and CDR2 is YYREEE (reference sequence).

V usage is TRBV4-3 and J usage is TRBJ1-2; 10 nucleotides align to TRBD1. V was clipped by 3 bases and J by 0 bases; unmatched bases: 1. The CDR3 covers 15 residues. CDR1 is LGHNA and CDR2 is YSLEER in the germline V gene. The CDR3 loop reads CASSHGQGANYGYTF. The CDR3 nucleotides read TGCGCCAGCAGCCACGGACAGGGGGCTAACTATGGCTACACCTTC.

The rearrangement links TRBV6-2 or TRBV6-3 to TRBJ1-2; TRBD1 might be the D (6 bases). The CDR3 is 11 residues long. V was pared by 2 bases and J by 9 bases, with 7 bases between. Germline CDR1 MNHEY, CDR2 SVGEGT. The CDR3 nucleotides are TGTGCCAGCAGTTACGGACAGAGCTACACCTTC. Its protein product is CASSYGQSYTF.

The chain carries TRBV7-2 and TRBJ2-2; D is perhaps TRBD2 (5 bases). CDR3 size: 12 residues. Trimming stripped 6 bases from V and 7 bases from J, with 9 bases between. The germline V gene has CDR1 SGHTA and CDR2 FQGNSA. The CDR3 reads CASSYEGGELFF. In nucleotides, the CDR3 is TGTGCCAGCAGTTACGAGGGCGGGGAGCTGTTTTTT.

The chain has TRBV5-6 and TRBJ1-1; the D is unclear. This CDR3 region has 13 residues. Germline V gives CDR1 SGHDT, CDR2 YYEEEE. Trimming shortened V by 0 bases and J by 1 base, and 4 bases separated the two germline ends. CDR3 residues: CASSLVRNTEAFF. The CDR3 bases are TGTGCCAGCAGCTTGGTGAGGAACACTGAAGCTTTCTTT.

The gene calls are TRBV24-1 and TRBJ2-4, with 7 bases identical to TRBD1. Losses at the gene ends were 3 bases for V and 4 bases for J; bases not matched to a gene: 5. The CDR3 runs 15 residues. CDR1 and CDR2 from the germline V gene are KGHDR and SFDVKD. CDR3 protein: CATSDPGQEKNIQYF. The CDR3, as DNA: TGTGCCACCAGTGATCCTGGACAGGAAAAAAACATTCAGTACTTC.

The CDR3 DNA reads as TGTGCCAGCAGCTTGTTAACAGGGGGTGAAAAACTGTTTTTT. Amino acids: CASSLLTGGEKLFF. The genes are TRBV5-5 and TRBJ1-4; 8 nucleotides match TRBD1. V trimming: 1 base; J trimming: 7 bases; junction bases outside the gene matches: 3. The CDR3 contains 14 residues. CDR1 and CDR2 from the germline V gene are SGHKS and YYEKEE (reference sequence).

The chain has TRBV6-6 and TRBJ1-3, with D hard to call. The CDR3 runs 12 residues. Germline CDR1 and CDR2: MNHNY and SVGAGI (reference sequence). V was clipped by 4 bases and J by 8 bases, with 9 bases between them. As DNA, the CDR3 is TGTGCCAGCAGTTTGAGTCAGGACACCATATATTTT. Protein sequence: CASSLSQDTIYF.

The gene calls are TRBV28 and TRBJ1-2, with TRBD1 matching 7 bases. V dropped 4 bases and J dropped 5; count of bases not matched to a gene: 10. This CDR3 has 15 residues. The V gene's germline CDR1 is MDHEN and CDR2 SYDVKM. CDR3 DNA sequence: TGTGCCAGCAGTTCCAATCCGGGACAGATTTATGGCTACACCTTC. Translated, it gives CASSSNPGQIYGYTF.

The CDR3 reads CASSPRTLHSGNTIYF. DNA for the CDR3: TGTGCCAGCAGCCCTCGGACATTACACTCTGGAAACACCATATATTTT. The V call is TRBV7-2, the J call TRBJ1-3, with a possible D match to TRBD1 (5 bases). CDR3 length: 16 amino acids. Per the germline V gene, CDR1 is SGHTA and CDR2 is FQGNSA. The ends were cut back, 5 bases at V and 0 bases at J, with 14 bases in the middle. The variable domain in full, completed from reference TRBV7-2 and TRBJ1-3, reads GAGVSQSPSNKVTEKGKDVELRCDPISGHTALYWYRQSLGQGLEFLIYFQGNSAPDKSGLPSDRFSAERTGGSVSTLTIQRTQQEDSAVYLCASSPRTLHSGNTIYFGEGSWLTVV.

The rearrangement joins TRBV20-1 to TRBJ2-7; D not resolved. The CDR3 is 15 residues long. Deletions cut 3 bases from V and 4 bases from J, with 19 bases between. Per germline, CDR1 DFQATT and CDR2 SNEGSKA (reference sequence). The DNA of the CDR3 is TGCAGTGCTAGTAGGCCCGGAGACCGTCAATACGAGCAGTACTTC. This sequence encodes CSASRPGDRQYEQYF.

The genes are TRBV5-1 and TRBJ2-7; D might be TRBD2 (5 bases). Deletions cut 4 bases from V and 6 bases from J, with 17 bases between. The CDR3 contains 14 residues. CDR1 SGHRS and CDR2 YFSETQ come from the germline V gene. CDR3 sequence: CASSQRAPPGEQYF. CDR3 nucleotide sequence: TGCGCCAGCAGCCAGAGGGCCCCCCCGGGCGAGCAGTACTTC.

On this clone: Sequence at one end of the junction differs from germline and may be a read error. The chain couples TRBV7-7 to TRBJ2-7; TRBD2 might be the D (6 bases). The CDR3 is 13 amino acids. The germline gives CDR1 SSHAT, CDR2 FNYEAQ (reference sequence). CDR3 residues: CASSAQTSGEQYF. CDR3 nucleotide sequence: TGTGCTAGCAGCGCACAGACTAGTGGCGAGCAGTACTTC. The complete variable domain, with remaining parts taken from reference TRBV7-7 and TRBJ2-7, reads GAGVSQSPRYKVTKRGQDVTLRCDPISSHATLYWYQQALGQGPEFLTYFNYEAQPDKSGLPSDRFSAERPEGSISTLTIQRTEQRDSAMYRCASSAQTSGEQYFGPGTRLTVT.

This chain links TRBV28 with TRBJ1-5; D is perhaps TRBD1 (6 bases). Trimming shortened V by 6 bases and J by 3 bases, and 18 bases separated the two germline ends. CDR1 is MDHEN, CDR2 SYDVKM, per germline. This CDR3 spans 16 amino acids. CDR3 nucleotide sequence: TGTGCCAGCAGCCCTACAGGGTTGGGATTCAATCAGCCCCAGCATTTT. This sequence encodes CASSPTGLGFNQPQHF.

The chain recombines TRBV10-3 with TRBJ2-7; 7 bases are a match to TRBD1. There are 17 residues in the CDR3. V was clipped by 3 bases and J by 5 bases; unmatched bases: 16. Per germline, CDR1 ENHRY and CDR2 SYGVKD. CDR3 residues: CAISDSPLRQGAHEQYF. CDR3 coding DNA: TGTGCCATCAGTGATTCTCCCTTACGACAGGGCGCCCACGAGCAGTACTTC.

The V call is TRBV6-5, the J call TRBJ1-1; D remains ambiguous. Germline lookup yields CDR1 MNHEY and CDR2 SVGAGI. CDR3 length equals 13 residues. Trimming left V 7 bases short and J 6 bases short, with 15 bases between. The CDR3 nucleotides are TGTGCCAGCACCCTACCCTCAAAAGCTGAAGCTTTCTTT. Translating gives CASTLPSKAEAFF.

The J gene is TRBJ1-2, the V gene TRBV6-5, with 7 bases lining up with TRBD1. Germline V gene sequence: CDR1 MNHEY, CDR2 SVGAGI. There are 13 residues in the CDR3. The trim removed 6 bases at V and 6 bases at J, leaving 7 bases unmatched. The CDR3 loop is CASRKGTVDGYTF. The DNA for the CDR3 is TGTGCCAGCAGAAAAGGGACAGTCGATGGCTACACCTTC.

There are a few counts of this clone. The chain uses TRBV7-9 and TRBJ1-3; possible D gene TRBD1, 5 bases. This CDR3 region has 13 residues. V lost 11 bases and J 1 base, leaving 12 bases between the germline ends. From germline, CDR1 is SEHNR and CDR2 FQNEAQ (reference sequence). DNA for the CDR3: TGTGCCTTCTGGGGCAGATCTGGAAACACCATATATTTT. Its protein product is CAFWGRSGNTIYF.

CDR3 sequence reads: CASSLGTSRGLRETQYF. The CDR3 bases are TGTGCCAGCAGTTTGGGGACTAGCAGGGGGCTGAGGGAGACCCAGTACTTC. The chain combines TRBV27 with TRBJ2-5, with D possibly TRBD2 on 9 matching bases. Germline values: CDR1 MNHEY, CDR2 SMNVEV (reference sequence). V was clipped by 3 bases and J by 5 bases, with 22 bases between them. This CDR3 comprises 17 residues.

This clone has more than one count but fewer than ten. The rearrangement uses TRBV7-2 and TRBJ1-5; 9 positions agree with TRBD1. CDR3 length: 18 residues. The V gene's germline CDR1 is SGHTA and CDR2 FQGNSA. Losses at the gene ends were 4 bases for V and 1 base for J; bases not matched to a gene: 11. CDR3 nucleotide sequence: TGTGCCAGCAGCTCCGAAAGGACAGGGGCTCTCAGCAATCAGCCCCAGCATTTT. Translated, it gives CASSSERTGALSNQPQHF.

This chain joins TRBV28 and TRBJ1-1; a weak D match, TRBD1 (5 bases). This CDR3 comprises 13 residues. Trimming stripped 10 bases from V and 4 bases from J, with 16 bases between. Germline-derived CDR1 and CDR2 are MDHEN and SYDVKM. The CDR3 nucleotides are TGTGCCACGTTCGCCCTGGGGGGCACTGAAGCTTTCTTT. It yields the protein CATFALGGTEAFF.

This clone was counted a few times. The chain recombines TRBV6-6 with TRBJ2-7; D is perhaps TRBD2 (5 bases). The CDR3 sequence is 15 residues long. Trimming removed 0 bases at V and 5 bases at J, with 14 bases between. Germline V gene sequence: CDR1 MNHNY, CDR2 SVGAGI (reference sequence). CDR3 loop: CASSYSRGKRNEQYF. The CDR3 region has the DNA TGTGCCAGCAGTTACTCGAGAGGGAAGCGCAACGAGCAGTACTTC.

The V call is TRBV12-3 or TRBV12-4, the J call TRBJ2-5; TRBD2 might be the D (5 bases). This CDR3 contains 13 residues. The ends were cut back, 5 bases at V and 1 base at J, with 8 bases in the middle. Here the CDR3 reads CASSTRGQETQYF. The CDR3 bases are TGTGCCAGCAGTACCCGGGGCCAAGAGACCCAGTACTTC.

The chain joins TRBV5-8 to TRBJ1-5, with 8 bases matching TRBD1. This CDR3 has 16 residues. V was pared by 2 bases and J by 6 bases, with 10 bases of the junction left unmatched. CDR1 is SGHTS and CDR2 is YDEGEE in the germline V gene. Written as DNA, the CDR3 is TGTGCCAGCAGCTTCGGACAGGGCCTGAAGTTTCAGCCCCAGCATTTT. It specifies CASSFGQGLKFQPQHF.